These 26 T cell receptor beta chains share one sample of origin, sequenced in a study of T cells in women clearing cervical HPV infection. TCRdb's table, derived via immunoSEQ multiplex PCR, lists solely in-frame clones and lacks some. There are about 20,000 clones in the sample, with around 3.2% held by the top ten. The source material was blood buffy coat. The origin of the receptors is a woman between 18 and 70 years old with a cervical HPV16 infection that either progressed to CIN3+ or cleared (not recorded which).

Regarding this clone: The read terminates 3 residues ahead of where the CDR3 ends, so the germline J gene completes it. The chain uses TRBV2 and TRBJ2-7; no definite D call. V dropped 7 bases and J dropped 2 bases, with 15 bases sitting between them. The CDR3 length is 14 residues. Germline CDR1 and CDR2: SNHLY and FYNNEI. The CDR3 sequence is CASKKNRETYEQYF. The covered CDR3 bases are TGTGCCAGCAAGAAGAATCGCGAAACCTACGAG. The complete variable domain, with remaining parts taken from reference TRBV2 and TRBJ2-7, reads EPEVTQTPSHQVTQMGQEVILRCVPISNHLYFYWYRQILGQKVEFLVSFYNNEISEKSEIFDDQFSVERPDGSNFTLKIRSTKLEDSAMYFCASKKNRETYEQYFGPGTRLTVT.

Of note for this clone: The read ends 3 residues early relative to the CDR3; the germline J gene fills the gap. This sequence joins TRBV11-2 and TRBJ2-1; TRBD2 matches 7 bases. The CDR3 runs to 15 residues. After removal of 4 bases from V and 4 bases from J, the junction contained 7 bases not matched to a gene. Germline V gene lookup returns CDR1 SGHAT and CDR2 FQNNGV. CDR3 in amino acids: CASSSASGRYNEQFF. CDR3 DNA (partial): TGTGCCAGCAGCTCCGCTAGCGGCCGTTACAATGAG.

Details on this clone: Sequencing ends 3 residues short of the CDR3 end; the germline J gene provides the rest. The gene calls are TRBV20-1 and TRBJ1-6, with 7 bases lining up with TRBD1. The CDR3 spans 17 residues. The V gene end was trimmed by 0 bases and the J gene end by 4 bases; junction bases not matched to a gene: 9. Germline loops: CDR1 DFQATT, CDR2 SNEGSKA (reference sequence). The CDR3 sequence: CSARDFGRGSYNSPLHF. The CDR3 bases that were read are TGCAGTGCTAGAGATTTCGGCAGGGGGTCGTATAATTCACCC.

On this clone itself: The observed sequence ends 3 residues before the CDR3 terminus, with the missing tail filled in from the germline J gene. The V call is TRBV14, the J call TRBJ1-2; D unresolved. Deletions cut 0 bases from V and 4 bases from J, with 12 bases between. CDR1 and CDR2 from the germline V gene are SGHDN and FVKESK. This CDR3 is built from 15 residues. CDR3 amino acids: CASSQDLLASYGYTF. The sequenced part of the CDR3 DNA is TGTGCCAGCAGCCAAGATCTGTTGGCCAGCTATGGC.

Note on this clone: The read ends 3 residues early relative to the CDR3; the germline J gene fills the gap. Different DNA sequences within this sample yield the same CDR3. The J gene is TRBJ2-7, the V gene TRBV5-1; the D is unclear. The CDR3 is made up of 13 amino acids. V shed 1 base and J shed 2 bases, with 7 bases lying between them. Germline-derived CDR1 and CDR2 are SGHRS and YFSETQ. The covered CDR3 bases are TGCGCCAGCAGCTTGAGGCAGGCCTACGAG. Protein sequence: CASSLRQAYE. In full, the CDR3 is CASSLRQAYEQYF.

On this clone itself: Relative to the germline gene, one junction end is altered; a read error may explain this. The read ends 3 residues shy of where the CDR3 ends; the end is completed using the germline J gene. This rearrangement joins TRBV7-7 to TRBJ2-5, with 8 bases matching TRBD2. CDR3 length: 14 amino acids. Germline CDR1 and CDR2: SSHAT and FNYEAQ (reference sequence). The covered CDR3 bases are TGTGCTAGCAGCCTAACGGGGGGGCGAGAGACC. Translating it yields CASSLTGGRET. The whole CDR3 sequence is CASSLTGGRETQYF.

As regards this clone: The read ends 3 residues early relative to the CDR3; the germline J gene fills the gap. V gene TRBV14 combines with J gene TRBJ2-3; 9 bases are a match to TRBD2. J lost 4 bases, V lost 3 bases, and 2 bases had no gene match. CDR1 and CDR2 from the germline V gene are SGHDN and FVKESK. There are 14 residues in the CDR3. The CDR3 loop is CASSQGLAADTQYF. CDR3 DNA (partial): TGTGCCAGCAGCCAGGGACTAGCAGCAGATACG.

In the case of this clone: The CDR3 goes on 3 residues after the read ends, and that part is filled in from the germline J gene. The rearrangement joins TRBV20-1 to TRBJ2-5; the match to TRBD2 covers 9 bases. V shed 3 bases, J shed 4 bases, and the junction held 6 bases outside the gene matches. Germline assignment: CDR1 DFQATT and CDR2 SNEGSKA (reference sequence). CDR3 length: 14 amino acids. The CDR3 reads CSARLRGGAETQYF. The CDR3 bases that were read are TGCAGTGCTAGGTTGCGGGGGGGTGCAGAGACC.

Details on this clone: Read coverage stops 3 residues before the CDR3 terminus; the germline J gene supplies the remainder. The V and J genes are TRBV18 and TRBJ2-7; D is ambiguous. The germline V and J ends were trimmed by 0 bases and 2 bases, with 5 bases remaining between them. The CDR3 contains 13 residues. Germline V lookup: CDR1 KGHSH, CDR2 LQKENI. The CDR3 loop is CASSPPTTYEQYF. Incomplete CDR3 DNA: TGTGCCAGCTCACCACCCACTACCTACGAG. Supplemented by reference TRBV18 and TRBJ2-7, the full variable domain reads NAGVMQNPRHLVRRRGQEARLRCSPMKGHSHVYWYRQLPEEGLKFMVYLQKENIIDESGMPKERFSAEFPKEGPSILRIQQVVRGDSAAYFCASSPPTTYEQYFGPGTRLTVT.

The covered CDR3 bases are TGTGCCAGCAGTGTTAGATTGGGACAGGGGACTGGC. It codes for CASSVRLGQGTG. In full, the CDR3 is CASSVRLGQGTGYTF. The genes are TRBV2 and TRBJ1-2; 10 bases line up with TRBD1. With the read ending 3 residues before the CDR3 end, the germline J gene is used to fill in that end. This CDR3 has 15 residues. V lost 4 bases and J lost 7; bases outside the gene matches: 9. Germline V gene lookup returns CDR1 SNHLY and CDR2 FYNNEI.

On this clone itself: The read falls 3 residues short of the CDR3 end, and the missing part is taken from the germline J gene. The V call is TRBV2, the J call TRBJ1-1, with no clear D. Looked up from germline, CDR1 is SNHLY and CDR2 is FYNNEI. The CDR3 consists of 13 residues. Trimming left V 8 bases short and J 4 bases short, with 14 bases between. The CDR3 here is CASGRERGTEAFF. The covered CDR3 bases are TGTGCCAGCGGAAGGGAGCGGGGCACTGAA.

CDR3 loop: CASSQDYNSYNSPLHF. The part of the CDR3 DNA that was read is TGTGCCAGCAGCCAAGATTATAACTCCTATAATTCACCC. The V gene is TRBV4-2, the J gene TRBJ1-6; D is unresolved. The CDR3 is cut off 3 residues early in the read; its end comes from the germline J gene. The CDR3 is made up of 16 amino acids. The V end was cut by 0 bases, the J end by 0 bases, with 6 bases between. The V gene's germline CDR1 is LGHNA and CDR2 YNFKEQ.

Points on this clone: The read ends 3 residues shy of where the CDR3 ends; the end is completed using the germline J gene. This chain uses TRBV2 with TRBJ1-5; D uncertain. The CDR3 has 14 amino acids. CDR1 SNHLY and CDR2 FYNNEI come from the germline V gene. The V gene lost 6 bases and the J gene lost 0 bases, with 9 bases spanning the gap. CDR3 bases read: TGTGCCAGCAGAGGTACAACTAGCAATCAGCCC. Protein: CASRGTTSNQP. The full CDR3 protein is CASRGTTSNQPQHF.

Comment on this clone: The read ends 3 residues early relative to the CDR3; the germline J gene fills the gap. V and J are TRBV19 and TRBJ1-2, with D uncertain. Germline V CDR1 and CDR2: LNHDA, SQIVND (reference sequence). The CDR3 covers 12 residues. CDR3 residues: CASSIDPGGYTF. CDR3 DNA (partial): TGTGCCAGTAGTATAGACCCGGGGGGC.

On this clone: The missing CDR3 end, 3 residues past where the read stops, is filled in from the germline J gene. The V gene is TRBV5-1, the J gene TRBJ1-1; D may be TRBD1 (5 bases). CDR3 length: 14 residues. CDR1 and CDR2 from the germline V gene are SGHRS and YFSETQ. The V gene lost 6 bases and the J gene lost 0 bases, with 12 bases spanning the gap. The covered CDR3 bases are TGCGCCAGCACCATGACAGATATGAACACTGAA. It encodes CASTMTDMNTE. The full CDR3 is CASTMTDMNTEAFF.

Comments on this clone: Read data end 3 residues before the CDR3 end; the end is taken from the germline J gene. The V and J genes are TRBV27 and TRBJ1-1; D gene unclear. This CDR3 spans 13 amino acids. Germline CDR1 and CDR2: MNHEY and SMNVEV (reference sequence). The CDR3 bases that were read are TGTGCCAGCAGTTTAAGGGTCGAACACCGA. Protein product: CASSLRVEHR. The full CDR3 reads CASSLRVEHRAFF.

Details on this clone: The missing CDR3 end, 3 residues past where the read stops, is filled in from the germline J gene. The chain carries TRBV20-1 and TRBJ2-3, with 8 bases lining up with TRBD2. CDR3 length equals 14 residues. Germline values: CDR1 DFQATT, CDR2 SNEGSKA (reference sequence). Trimming cost V 4 bases and J 2 bases; bases outside gene matches: 5. CDR3 bases read: TGCAGTGCTATACGGGGGGGCACCACAGATACG. Protein sequence: CSAIRGGTTDT. The full CDR3 reads CSAIRGGTTDTQYF.

Of note for this clone: The sequence runs out 3 residues before the end of the CDR3; the remainder is reconstructed from the germline J gene. This chain joins TRBV7-3 and TRBJ1-1, with D unclear. This CDR3 region has 13 residues. Germline CDR1 SGHTA, CDR2 FQGTGA. The V and J ends lost 5 bases and 0 bases respectively, with 7 bases between them. This CDR3 is CASSTSLNTEAFF. The covered CDR3 bases are TGTGCCAGCAGCACTTCCTTGAACACTGAA.

In the case of this clone: The CDR3 end lies 3 residues beyond the end of the read and is filled in from the germline J gene. The chain uses TRBV6-4 and TRBJ1-6; D ambiguous. The CDR3 is 14 residues long. Germline values: CDR1 MRHNA, CDR2 SNTAGT. V lost 6 bases and J lost 6, with 12 bases in between. Incomplete CDR3 DNA: TGTGCCAGCAGCCCCCAGGCTACTAATTCACCC. This sequence encodes CASSPQATNSP. The whole CDR3 protein is CASSPQATNSPLHF.

Remarks on this clone: The CDR3 end lies 3 residues beyond the end of the read and is filled in from the germline J gene. The chain combines TRBV2 with TRBJ1-6; D is undetermined. The CDR3 has 15 amino acids. Germline CDR1 is SNHLY and CDR2 is FYNNEI. Trimming pared 4 bases from V and 4 bases from J, leaving 11 bases between. CDR3 sequence: CASSGLSGYNSPLHF. Incomplete CDR3 DNA: TGTGCCAGCAGTGGACTAAGCGGGTATAATTCACCC.

Concerning this clone itself: The CDR3 is cut off 3 residues early in the read; its end comes from the germline J gene. The chain uses TRBV12-3 or TRBV12-4 and TRBJ2-7, with D possibly TRBD1 on 5 matching bases. This CDR3 spans 14 amino acids. The V end was cut by 5 bases, the J end by 0 bases, with 11 bases between. The CDR3 DNA, read in part, is TGTGCCAGCAGTCCTAGGGGCTCCTCCTACGAG. Its protein is CASSPRGSSYE. The whole CDR3 reads CASSPRGSSYEQYF.

About this clone itself: The read terminates 3 residues before the CDR3 end, so the remaining end is supplied by the germline J gene. The V gene is TRBV20-1, the J gene TRBJ1-2, with 8 nucleotides matching TRBD1. The germline V gene has CDR1 DFQATT and CDR2 SNEGSKA (reference sequence). The J segment lost 4 bases and the V segment lost 2 bases, leaving 6 bases of the junction unmatched. CDR3 length: 14 amino acids. CDR3 DNA, as far as it was read: TGCAGTGCTAGACCCCCGACAGGGGCCTATGGC. It codes for CSARPPTGAYG. The entire CDR3 reads CSARPPTGAYGYTF.

With respect to this clone: The CDR3 is cut off 3 residues early in the read; its end comes from the germline J gene. The rearrangement links TRBV5-1 to TRBJ2-1; TRBD2 aligns across 10 bases. V lost 4 bases to trimming and J lost 3 bases; unmatched junction nucleotides: 4. In germline, CDR1 is SGHRS, CDR2 YFSETQ. The CDR3 is 15 amino acids. The sequenced part of the CDR3 DNA is TGCGCCAGCAGCCGGGGACTAGCGATCTACAATGAG. This sequence encodes CASSRGLAIYNE. The CDR3, in full, reads CASSRGLAIYNEQFF. The full variable domain, rest sourced from reference TRBV5-1 and TRBJ2-1, is KAGVTQTPRYLIKTRGQQVTLSCSPISGHRSVSWYQQTPGQGLQFLFEYFSETQRNKGNFPGRFSGRQFSNSRSEMNVSTLELGDSALYLCASSRGLAIYNEQFFGPGTRLTVL.

A remark on this clone: The read halts 3 residues ahead of the CDR3 end, with the missing end drawn from the germline J gene. The rearrangement links TRBV29-1 to TRBJ2-1; 10 bases are a match to TRBD2. Germline V gene data show CDR1 as SQVTM and CDR2 as ANQGSEA. CDR3 length: 13 residues. The V and J ends lost 7 bases and 9 bases, in that order; junction bases with no gene match: 9. CDR3 amino acids: CSAGTSGAGEQFF. The sequenced part of the CDR3 DNA is TGCAGCGCCGGTACTAGCGGGGCCGGTGAG.

In the case of this clone: From the germline J gene comes the end of the CDR3, since the read stops 3 residues before it. The V gene is TRBV30, the J gene TRBJ1-2, with a tentative D call TRBD1 (6 bases). The CDR3 has 14 residues. V dropped 4 bases and J dropped 2 bases, with 14 bases sitting between them. CDR1 is GTSNPN, CDR2 SVGIG, per germline (reference sequence). The part of the CDR3 DNA that was read is TGTGCCTGGAACACAGGGTATATCAACTATGGC. This encodes CAWNTGYINYG. Given in full, the CDR3 is CAWNTGYINYGYTF.

Points on this clone: The sequence runs out 3 residues before the end of the CDR3; the remainder is reconstructed from the germline J gene. The chain links TRBV30 to TRBJ1-6; tentative D call: TRBD1 (5 bases). There are 17 residues in the CDR3. Germline V gene data show CDR1 as GTSNPN and CDR2 as SVGIG (reference sequence). V was clipped by 0 bases and J by 5 bases, with 17 bases between them. CDR3 DNA (partial): TGTGCCTGGAGTGTATCAGGGTTGGATCGGAATAATTCACCC. Its translation: CAWSVSGLDRNNSP. The complete CDR3 sequence is CAWSVSGLDRNNSPLHF.